The next 17 T cell receptor beta chains were all read from a single sample in a study of cytomegalovirus exposure and HLA in healthy donors (dated by TCRdb to about 2017). Preparation of the library involved the immunoSEQ multiplex PCR assay. Entries here come from immuneACCESS through TCRdb and include only in-frame sequences with V and J called. Some clones fail to appear in such tables; in the studies checked, an unresolved V gene covers under half of the shortfall, and the cause of the remainder is unknown. The sample has hundreds of thousands of clones on record, 83% of them singletons. The ten biggest clones cover roughly 5.5% of the sample. Material for sequencing was PBMCs. Every receptor here comes from a young woman in good health and CMV-seronegative.

CDR3 DNA: TGTGCCAGCAGTGAGTGGGCGGGAGAGCAAACCGGGGAGCTGTTTTTT. The encoded protein is CASSEWAGEQTGELFF. V usage is TRBV25-1 and J usage is TRBJ2-2, with TRBD2 matching 7 bases. CDR1 MGHDK and CDR2 SYGVNS come from the germline V gene. Germline trimming cut 3 bases from V and 5 bases from J; bases unmatched to any gene: 9. The CDR3 totals 16 residues.

This chain joins TRBV7-9 and TRBJ2-3, with D perhaps TRBD1 or TRBD2 (5 bases each). CDR1 SEHNR and CDR2 FQNEAQ come from the germline V gene (reference sequence). V lost 5 bases to trimming and J lost 0 bases, with 12 bases between them. The CDR3 spans 15 residues. CDR3 bases: TGTGCCAGCAGCCCCCCTCGGGGCAGCACAGATACGCAGTATTTT. Residues: CASSPPRGSTDTQYF.

This sequence joins TRBV6-1 and TRBJ2-1; D is undetermined. The CDR3 spans 13 residues. V was pared by 8 bases and J by 2 bases, with 10 bases between. Germline CDR1 is MNHNS and CDR2 is SASEGT. The CDR3 DNA is TGTGCCAGCTCAAGAATGACCTACAATGAGCAGTTCTTC. It specifies CASSRMTYNEQFF.

This clone was picked up a small number of times. Within the sample, other DNA sequences also encode this same CDR3. V gene TRBV28 combines with J gene TRBJ2-7; no clear D. The V gene lost 2 bases and the J gene lost 6 bases, with 5 bases spanning the gap. Germline CDR1 reads MDHEN; CDR2 reads SYDVKM. The CDR3 runs to 11 residues. Here the CDR3 reads CASSLGGEQYF. Here the CDR3 DNA reads TGTGCCAGCAGTTTAGGCGGCGAGCAGTACTTC. Looking up the rest from reference TRBV28 and TRBJ2-7 gives the full variable domain: DVKVTQSSRYLVKRTGEKVFLECVQDMDHENMFWYRQDPGLGLRLIYFSYDVKMKEKGDIPEGYSVSREKKERFSLILESASTNQTSMYLCASSLGGEQYFGPGTRLTVT.

This rearrangement joins TRBV7-9 to TRBJ2-7, with 8 bases identical to TRBD1. Trimming cost V 5 bases and J 2 bases; bases outside gene matches: 11. The CDR3 covers 16 residues. CDR1 SEHNR and CDR2 FQNEAQ come from the germline V gene (reference sequence). The CDR3 spells CASSDKAGGHTYEQYF. CDR3 bases: TGTGCCAGCAGCGACAAAGCAGGGGGCCACACCTACGAGCAGTACTTC.

J is TRBJ2-3 and V is TRBV5-1; no clear D. Trimming shortened V by 3 bases and J by 4 bases, and 3 bases separated the two germline ends. The length of the CDR3 is 11 residues. Germline V gene lookup returns CDR1 SGHRS and CDR2 YFSETQ. CDR3 loop: CASSSSDTQYF. CDR3 in DNA: TGCGCCAGCAGCTCTTCAGATACGCAGTATTTT.

The chain links TRBV4-1 to TRBJ2-3; 8 bases match TRBD2. Unmatched junction bases numbered 11, after V lost 0 bases and J lost 3 bases. The CDR3 is made up of 18 amino acids. The V gene's germline CDR1 is MGHRA and CDR2 YSYEKL. The CDR3 nucleotides read TGCGCCAGCAGCCAAGAAAAACTAGCGGCCCCCACAACAGATACGCAGTATTTT. Its translation is CASSQEKLAAPTTDTQYF.

This sequence joins TRBV2 and TRBJ1-3; 8 positions agree with TRBD1. Unmatched junction bases numbered 5, after V lost 5 bases and J lost 5 bases. This CDR3 has 14 residues. The germline CDR1 and CDR2 sequences are SNHLY and FYNNEI. In DNA form, the CDR3 reads TGTGCCAGCAGTACCAGGGGGCCCCGAAACACCATATATTTT. Protein product: CASSTRGPRNTIYF.

The chain employs TRBV7-9 and TRBJ1-2; 9 nucleotides agree with TRBD1. V dropped 1 base and J dropped 6; count of bases not matched to a gene: 3. This CDR3 contains 14 residues. The germline gives CDR1 SEHNR, CDR2 FQNEAQ (reference sequence). In nucleotides, the CDR3 is TGTGCCAGCAGCTTAGGGACAGGGGATGATGGCTACACCTTC. Translated: CASSLGTGDDGYTF.

This rearrangement joins TRBV4-1 to TRBJ1-5; D may be TRBD1 (5 bases). The CDR3 covers 17 residues. Trimming left V 1 base short and J 0 bases short, with 13 bases between. Germline V gives CDR1 MGHRA, CDR2 YSYEKL. DNA for the CDR3: TGCGCCAGCAGCCAAGGGGGGGGTGCGGTTAGCAATCAGCCCCAGCATTTT. Its protein is CASSQGGGAVSNQPQHF.

The gene calls are TRBV4-1 and TRBJ2-3; D call uncertain. The ends were cut back, 1 base at V and 4 bases at J, with 9 bases in the middle. Per the germline V gene, CDR1 is MGHRA and CDR2 is YSYEKL. This CDR3 is built from 14 residues. DNA for the CDR3: TGCGCCAGCAGCCAAGCCAGGTTCGCAGATACGCAGTATTTT. Translating it yields CASSQARFADTQYF.

CDR3 sequence: CASSPRSYNSPLHF. The CDR3 DNA is TGTGCCAGCAGCCCGAGGTCCTATAATTCACCCCTCCACTTT. The rearrangement joins TRBV9 to TRBJ1-6; D is unresolved. V was trimmed by 4 bases and J by 1 base, leaving 6 bases between them. The CDR3 consists of 14 residues. Germline CDR1 and CDR2: SGDLS and YYNGEE.

CDR3 bases: TGCAGCGTTTTGGAGGGGCCTGACACCGGGGAGCTGTTTTTT. Translating it yields CSVLEGPDTGELFF. The chain uses TRBV29-1 and TRBJ2-2; tentative D call: TRBD2 (6 bases). CDR3 length equals 14 residues. Per the germline V gene, CDR1 is SQVTM and CDR2 is ANQGSEA. V lost 5 bases to trimming and J lost 3 bases, with 13 bases between them.

This clone occurred many times. V usage is TRBV6-4 and J usage is TRBJ2-3; 9 bases agree with TRBD1. The junction had 6 bases not matched to a gene; V was cut back by 2 bases and J by 9 bases. The CDR3 totals 14 residues. The germline CDR1 and CDR2 sequences are MRHNA and SNTAGT. CDR3 nucleotide sequence: TGTGCCAGCAGTGACGGGACAGGGAAAGGAACGCAGTATTTT. It is translated as CASSDGTGKGTQYF.

V gene TRBV2 combines with J gene TRBJ2-5; no definite D call. Germline values: CDR1 SNHLY, CDR2 FYNNEI. The CDR3 sequence is 14 residues long. The V gene lost 4 bases and the J gene lost 3 bases, with 12 bases spanning the gap. CDR3 loop: CASSASGPKETQYF. CDR3 nucleotides: TGTGCCAGCAGTGCGTCCGGCCCAAAAGAGACCCAGTACTTC.

The chain is built from TRBV11-1 and TRBJ1-6, with D hard to call. Trimming removed 5 bases from V and 6 bases from J, with 14 bases in between. This CDR3 is 15 amino acids long. Germline-derived CDR1 and CDR2 are SGHAT and FQDESV (reference sequence). CDR3 sequence (DNA): TGTGCCAGCAGCCATCACGGGGAGCGTAATTCACCCCTCCACTTT. Translating gives CASSHHGERNSPLHF.

J is TRBJ2-5 and V is TRBV7-2, with 8 bases matching TRBD2. This CDR3 comprises 16 residues. With 5 bases clipped from V and 4 bases from J, the junction kept 12 bases outside the gene matches. The germline V gene encodes CDR1 SGHTA and CDR2 FQGNSA. The CDR3 region has the DNA TGTGCCAGCAGCGGCAGCGGGAGTCCAGGGGCAGAGACCCAGTACTTC. Translated: CASSGSGSPGAETQYF.